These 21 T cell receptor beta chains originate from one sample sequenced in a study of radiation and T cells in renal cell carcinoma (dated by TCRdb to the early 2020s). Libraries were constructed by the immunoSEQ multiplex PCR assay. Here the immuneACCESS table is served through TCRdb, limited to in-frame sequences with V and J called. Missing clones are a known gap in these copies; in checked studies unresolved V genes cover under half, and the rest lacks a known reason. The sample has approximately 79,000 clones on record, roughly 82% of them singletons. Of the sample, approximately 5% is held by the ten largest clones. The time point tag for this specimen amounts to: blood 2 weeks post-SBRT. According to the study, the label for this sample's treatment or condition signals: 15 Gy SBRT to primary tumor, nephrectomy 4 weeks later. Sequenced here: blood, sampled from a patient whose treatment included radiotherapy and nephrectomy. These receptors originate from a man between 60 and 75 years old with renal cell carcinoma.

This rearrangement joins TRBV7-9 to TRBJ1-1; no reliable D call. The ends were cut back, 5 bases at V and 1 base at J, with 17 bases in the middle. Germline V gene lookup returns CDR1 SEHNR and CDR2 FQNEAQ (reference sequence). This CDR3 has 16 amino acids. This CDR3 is CASSPPSRTGNTEAFF. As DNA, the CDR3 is TGTGCCAGCAGCCCACCCTCAAGGACGGGGAACACTGAAGCTTTCTTT.

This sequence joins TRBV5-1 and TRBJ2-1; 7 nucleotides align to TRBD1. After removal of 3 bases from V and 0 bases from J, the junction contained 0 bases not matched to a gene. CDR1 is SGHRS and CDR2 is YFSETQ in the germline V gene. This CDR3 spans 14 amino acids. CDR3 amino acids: CASSWTGSYNEQFF. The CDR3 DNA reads TGCGCCAGCAGCTGGACAGGCTCCTACAATGAGCAGTTCTTC.

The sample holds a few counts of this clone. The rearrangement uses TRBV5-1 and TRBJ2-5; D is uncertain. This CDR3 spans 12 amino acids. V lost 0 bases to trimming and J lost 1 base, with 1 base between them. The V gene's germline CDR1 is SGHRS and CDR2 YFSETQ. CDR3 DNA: TGCGCCAGCAGCTTGGCCCAAGAGACCCAGTACTTC. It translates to CASSLAQETQYF. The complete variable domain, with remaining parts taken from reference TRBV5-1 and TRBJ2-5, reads KAGVTQTPRYLIKTRGQQVTLSCSPISGHRSVSWYQQTPGQGLQFLFEYFSETQRNKGNFPGRFSGRQFSNSRSEMNVSTLELGDSALYLCASSLAQETQYFGPGTRLLVL.

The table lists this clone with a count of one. CDR3 sequence: CASSLVRIYGYTF. The CDR3 nucleotides are TGTGCCAGCAGTCTAGTACGGATCTATGGCTACACCTTC. J is TRBJ1-2 and V is TRBV28; D not resolved. The CDR3 totals 13 residues. Between the trimmed V and J ends, which lost 5 bases and 4 bases, there was a span of 11 bases. CDR1 MDHEN and CDR2 SYDVKM come from the germline V gene.

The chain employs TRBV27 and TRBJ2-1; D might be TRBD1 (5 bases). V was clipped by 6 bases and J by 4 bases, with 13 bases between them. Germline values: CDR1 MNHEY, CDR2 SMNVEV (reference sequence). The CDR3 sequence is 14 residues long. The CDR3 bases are TGTGCCAGCAGCCCAAGGGGCCGATACAATGAGCAGTTCTTC. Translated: CASSPRGRYNEQFF.

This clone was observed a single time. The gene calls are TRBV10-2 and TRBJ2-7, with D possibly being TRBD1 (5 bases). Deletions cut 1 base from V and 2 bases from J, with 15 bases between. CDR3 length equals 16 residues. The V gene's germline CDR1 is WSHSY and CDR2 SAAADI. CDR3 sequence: CASSEFPQGFTYEQYF. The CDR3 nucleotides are TGCGCCAGCAGTGAGTTCCCGCAGGGTTTTACCTACGAGCAGTACTTC.

The CDR3 loop is CASSPTEGNTGELFF. The CDR3 DNA is TGTGCCAGCTCACCAACAGAGGGCAACACCGGGGAGCTGTTTTTT. This sequence joins TRBV18 and TRBJ2-2; the D gene is possibly TRBD2 (5 bases). V lost 2 bases and J 2 bases, leaving 9 bases between the germline ends. The germline CDR1 and CDR2 sequences are KGHSH and LQKENI. The CDR3 sequence is 15 residues long.

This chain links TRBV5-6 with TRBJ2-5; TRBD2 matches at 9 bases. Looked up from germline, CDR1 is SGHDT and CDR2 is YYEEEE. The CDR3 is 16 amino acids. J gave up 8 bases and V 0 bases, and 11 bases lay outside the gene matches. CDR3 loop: CASSLGWVAGVDTQYF. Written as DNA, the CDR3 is TGTGCCAGCAGCTTGGGATGGGTAGCGGGAGTTGATACCCAGTACTTC.

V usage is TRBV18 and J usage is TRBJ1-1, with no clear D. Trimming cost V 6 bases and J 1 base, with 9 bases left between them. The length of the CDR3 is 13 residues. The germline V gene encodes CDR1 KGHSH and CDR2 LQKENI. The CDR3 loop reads CASSLDGNTEAFF. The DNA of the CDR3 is TGTGCCAGCTCTCTGGACGGGAACACTGAAGCTTTCTTT.

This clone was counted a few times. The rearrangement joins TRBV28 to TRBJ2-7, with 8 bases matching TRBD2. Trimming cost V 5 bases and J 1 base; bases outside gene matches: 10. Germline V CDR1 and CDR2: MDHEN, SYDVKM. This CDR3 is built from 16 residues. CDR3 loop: CASSPGGGLLSYEQYF. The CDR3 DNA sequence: TGTGCCAGCAGTCCGGGAGGGGGACTCCTTTCCTACGAGCAGTACTTC.

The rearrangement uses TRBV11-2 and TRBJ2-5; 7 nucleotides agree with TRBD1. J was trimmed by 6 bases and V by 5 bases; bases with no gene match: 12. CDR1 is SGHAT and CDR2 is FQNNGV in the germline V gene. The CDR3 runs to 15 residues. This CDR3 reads CASSRPTGMSQTQYF. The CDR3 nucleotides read TGTGCCAGCAGCCGCCCGACAGGGATGAGTCAGACCCAGTACTTC.

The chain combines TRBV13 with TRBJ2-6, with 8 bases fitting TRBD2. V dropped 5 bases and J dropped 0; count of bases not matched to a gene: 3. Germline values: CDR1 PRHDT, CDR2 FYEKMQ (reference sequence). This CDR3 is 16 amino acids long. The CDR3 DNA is TGTGCCAGCAGCCCGGGACTAGTCTCTGGGGCCAACGTCCTGACTTTC. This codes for CASSPGLVSGANVLTF.

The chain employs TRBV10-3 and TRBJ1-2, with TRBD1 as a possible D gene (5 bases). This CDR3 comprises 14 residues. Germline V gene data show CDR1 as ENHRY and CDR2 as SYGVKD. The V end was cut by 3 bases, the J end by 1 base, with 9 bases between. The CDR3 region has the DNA TGTGCCATCAGTGACCGAGGGGATAACTATGGCTACACCTTC. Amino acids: CAISDRGDNYGYTF.

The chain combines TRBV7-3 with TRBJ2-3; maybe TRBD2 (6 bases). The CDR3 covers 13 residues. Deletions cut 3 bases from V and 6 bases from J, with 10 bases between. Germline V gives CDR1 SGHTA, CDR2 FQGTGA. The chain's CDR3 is CASSLRRDDTQYF. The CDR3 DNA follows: TGTGCCAGCAGCTTGAGGAGGGACGATACGCAGTATTTT.

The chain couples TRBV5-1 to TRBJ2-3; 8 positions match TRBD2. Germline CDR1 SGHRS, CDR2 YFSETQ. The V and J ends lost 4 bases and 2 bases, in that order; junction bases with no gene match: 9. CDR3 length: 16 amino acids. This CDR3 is CASSIEGLAVTDTQYF. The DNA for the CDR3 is TGCGCCAGCAGCATTGAAGGACTAGCTGTCACAGATACGCAGTATTTT.

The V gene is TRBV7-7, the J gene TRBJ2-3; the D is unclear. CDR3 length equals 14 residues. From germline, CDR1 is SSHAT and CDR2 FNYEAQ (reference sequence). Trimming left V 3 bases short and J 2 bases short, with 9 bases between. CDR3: CASSFSQATDTQYF. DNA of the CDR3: TGTGCCAGCAGCTTCTCCCAAGCCACAGATACGCAGTATTTT.

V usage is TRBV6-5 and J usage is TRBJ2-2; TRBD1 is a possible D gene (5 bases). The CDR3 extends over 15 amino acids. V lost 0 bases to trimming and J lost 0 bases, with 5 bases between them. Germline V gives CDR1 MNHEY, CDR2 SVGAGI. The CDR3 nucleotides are TGTGCCAGCAGTTACTCAGGGGCGAACACCGGGGAGCTGTTTTTT. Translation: CASSYSGANTGELFF.

As DNA, the CDR3 is TGTGCCAGCTCCCGCGACAGGGATGAAGCTTTCTTT. It encodes CASSRDRDEAFF. The rearrangement joins TRBV18 to TRBJ1-1; 7 nucleotides match TRBD1. CDR3 length: 12 amino acids. The germline V gene has CDR1 KGHSH and CDR2 LQKENI. V was clipped by 6 bases and J by 7 bases; unmatched bases: 5.

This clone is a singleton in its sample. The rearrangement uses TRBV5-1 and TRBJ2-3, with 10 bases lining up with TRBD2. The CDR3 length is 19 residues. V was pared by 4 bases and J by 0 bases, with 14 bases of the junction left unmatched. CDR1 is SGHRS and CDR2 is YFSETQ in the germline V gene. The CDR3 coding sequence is TGCGCCAGCAGCGGAATGACAGCGGGAGGGGTTTCTAGCACAGATACGCAGTATTTT. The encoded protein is CASSGMTAGGVSSTDTQYF.

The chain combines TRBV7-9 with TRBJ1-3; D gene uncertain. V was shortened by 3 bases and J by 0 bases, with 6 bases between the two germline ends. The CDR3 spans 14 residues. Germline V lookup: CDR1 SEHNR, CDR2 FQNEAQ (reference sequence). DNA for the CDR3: TGTGCCAGCAGCTTGGAGTTCTCTGGAAACACCATATATTTT. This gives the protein CASSLEFSGNTIYF. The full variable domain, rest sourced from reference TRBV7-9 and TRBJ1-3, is DTGVSQNPRHKITKRGQNVTFRCDPISEHNRLYWYRQTLGQGPEFLTYFQNEAQLEKSRLLSDRFSAERPKGSFSTLEIQRTEQGDSAMYLCASSLEFSGNTIYFGEGSWLTVV.

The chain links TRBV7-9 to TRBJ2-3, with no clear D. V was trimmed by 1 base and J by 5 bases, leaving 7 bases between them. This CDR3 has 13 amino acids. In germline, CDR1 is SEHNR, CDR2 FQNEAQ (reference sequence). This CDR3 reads CASSLGVGDTQYF. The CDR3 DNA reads TGTGCCAGCAGCTTAGGAGTTGGAGATACGCAGTATTTT.